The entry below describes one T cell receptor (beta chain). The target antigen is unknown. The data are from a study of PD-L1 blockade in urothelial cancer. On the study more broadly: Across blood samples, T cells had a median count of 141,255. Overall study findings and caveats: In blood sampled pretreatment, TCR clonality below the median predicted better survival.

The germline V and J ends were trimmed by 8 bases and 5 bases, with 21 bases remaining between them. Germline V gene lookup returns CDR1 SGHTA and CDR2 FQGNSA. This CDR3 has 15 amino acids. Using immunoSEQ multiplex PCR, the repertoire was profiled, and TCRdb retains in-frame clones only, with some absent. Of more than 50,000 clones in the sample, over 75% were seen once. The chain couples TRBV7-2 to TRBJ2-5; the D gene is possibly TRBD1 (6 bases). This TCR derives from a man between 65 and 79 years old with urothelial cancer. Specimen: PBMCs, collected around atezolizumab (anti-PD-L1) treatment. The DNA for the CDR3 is TGTGCCAGCGTTAAGGGGACACCTCAGGGGGAGACCCAGTACTTC. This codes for CASVKGTPQGETQYF.